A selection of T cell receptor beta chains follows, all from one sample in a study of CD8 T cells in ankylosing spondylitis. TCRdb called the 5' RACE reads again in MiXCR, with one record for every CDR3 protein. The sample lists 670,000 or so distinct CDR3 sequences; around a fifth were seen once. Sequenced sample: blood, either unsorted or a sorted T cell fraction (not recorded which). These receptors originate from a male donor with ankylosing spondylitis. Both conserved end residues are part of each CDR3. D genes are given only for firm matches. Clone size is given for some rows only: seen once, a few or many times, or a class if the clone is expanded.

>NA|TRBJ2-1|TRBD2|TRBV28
TGTGCCAGCACCAGACTAGCGGGAGGAAAGGGATACAATGAGCAGTTCTTC
CASTRLAGGKGYNEQFF
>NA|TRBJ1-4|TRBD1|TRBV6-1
TGTGCCAGCAGTGAAGAGATTGGGACAGGGACGGAAAAACTGTTTTTT
CASSEEIGTGTEKLFF
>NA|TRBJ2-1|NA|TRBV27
TGTGCCAGCAGTTTAGGGAGTCCCAATGAGCAGTTCTTC
CASSLGSPNEQFF
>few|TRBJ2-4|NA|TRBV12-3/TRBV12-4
TGTGCCAGCAGTTTTGCGGTTTTCGGGGGAAACATTCAGTACTTC
CASSFAVFGGNIQYF
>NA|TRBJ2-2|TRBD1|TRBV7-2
TGTGCCAGCAGCCCCCATGCAGGGGGCATCGGGGAGCTGTTTTTT
CASSPHAGGIGELFF
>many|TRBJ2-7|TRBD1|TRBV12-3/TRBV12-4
TGTGCCAGCAGGGGACAGGGGGCTTACGAGCAGTACTTC
CASRGQGAYEQYF
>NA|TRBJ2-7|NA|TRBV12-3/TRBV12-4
TGTGCCAGCAGCCGAAACCGTGGGGGCGAGCAGTACTTC
CASSRNRGGEQYF
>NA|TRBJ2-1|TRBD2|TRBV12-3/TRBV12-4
TGTGCCAGCAGTTTAGGGGCTAGCGGTAGGAATGAGCAGTTCTTC
CASSLGASGRNEQFF
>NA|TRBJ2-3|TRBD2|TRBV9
TGTGCCAGCAGCGTAGGGCGGGTAGCGGGGACCCGGGATACCCAGTATTTT
CASSVGRVAGTRDTQYF
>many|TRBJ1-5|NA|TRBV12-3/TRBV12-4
TGTGCCAGCAGAAAGGGGTGGGGGCGTGATCAGCCCCAGCATTTT
CASRKGWGRDQPQHF
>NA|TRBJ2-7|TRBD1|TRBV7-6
TGTGCCAGCAGCCTAGTGAGACAGGGGTCGTACGAGCAGTACTTC
CASSLVRQGSYEQYF
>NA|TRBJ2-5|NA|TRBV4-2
TGTGCCAGCAGCCATAACAGGGAGTACTCCCCTCACCAAGAGACCCAGTACTTC
CASSHNREYSPHQETQYF
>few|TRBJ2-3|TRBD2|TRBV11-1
TGTGCCAGCAGCTCAGGACTAGCGGGAGAGAAGGAGAGGACAGATACGCAGTATTTT
CASSSGLAGEKERTDTQYF
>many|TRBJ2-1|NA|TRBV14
TGTGCCAGCAGCCAATGGGGTGTTGGAGTTGGTGAGCAGTTCTTC
CASSQWGVGVGEQFF
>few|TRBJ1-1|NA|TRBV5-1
TGCGCCAGCAGCCCTAGACAGACGAACACTGAAGCTTTCTTT
CASSPRQTNTEAFF
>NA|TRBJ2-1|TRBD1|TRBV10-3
TGTGCCATCAGAAAGTCCGGGACAGACATCAATGAGCAGTTCTTC
CAIRKSGTDINEQFF
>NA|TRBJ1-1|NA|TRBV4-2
TGTGCCAGCAGCCCACTTATAGGGACTGAAGCTTTCTTT
CASSPLIGTEAFF
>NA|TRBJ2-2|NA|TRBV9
TGTGCCAGCAGCGTAGAAGCCGGGGAGCTGTTTTTT
CASSVEAGELFF
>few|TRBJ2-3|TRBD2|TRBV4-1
TGCGCCAGCAGCCCCCGACTAGCGGCCATCACAGATACGCAGTATTTT
CASSPRLAAITDTQYF
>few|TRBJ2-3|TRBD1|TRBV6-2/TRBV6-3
TGTGCCAGCAGTTACACGGGACAGATTAGCACAGATACGCAGTATTTT
CASSYTGQISTDTQYF
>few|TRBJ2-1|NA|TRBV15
TGTGCCACCAGCCGAACTGCCCTAGCGTCCTCCTACAATGAGCAGTTCTTC
CATSRTALASSYNEQFF
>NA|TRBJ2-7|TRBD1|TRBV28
TGTGCCAGCGGCCGGGGGGGGACAGGGGACCACGAGCAGTACTTC
CASGRGGTGDHEQYF
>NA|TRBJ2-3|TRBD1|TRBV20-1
TGCAGTGCTAGTAGGACAGGGGGATTTGAAGGGGGATCGGATACGCAGTATTTT
CSASRTGGFEGGSDTQYF
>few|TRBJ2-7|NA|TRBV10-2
TGCGCCAGCAGTTCCATCCGGACAGCCTCCTACGAGCAGTACTTC
CASSSIRTASYEQYF
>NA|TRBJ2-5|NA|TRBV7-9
TGTGCCAGCAGCTTAGCGCCTTCTGGGGAGACCCAGTACTTC
CASSLAPSGETQYF
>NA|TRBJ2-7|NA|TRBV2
TGTGCCAGCAGTGAATATAGCCTCGGCTCCTACGAGCAGTACTTC
CASSEYSLGSYEQYF
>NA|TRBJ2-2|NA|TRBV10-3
TGTGCCATCTCGGGGGCCAACACCGGGGAGCTGTTTTTT
CAISGANTGELFF
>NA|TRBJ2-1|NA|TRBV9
TGTGCCAGCAGCGTACGGGACGGACTACAAAATGAGCAGTTCTTC
CASSVRDGLQNEQFF
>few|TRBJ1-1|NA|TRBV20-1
TGCAGTGCGATACAGCCCCAGTACACTGAAGCTTTCTTT
CSAIQPQYTEAFF
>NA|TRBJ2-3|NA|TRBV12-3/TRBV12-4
TGTGCCAGCAGTCCTAGGACAGCTCGAGGCACAGATACGCAGTATTTT
CASSPRTARGTDTQYF
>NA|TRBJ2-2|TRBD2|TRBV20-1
TGCAGTGCGAGACGGACTAGCGGGAGCCCCGGGGAGCTGTTTTTT
CSARRTSGSPGELFF
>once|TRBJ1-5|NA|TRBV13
TGTGCCAGCAGCTTCCAGGATCAGCCCCAGCATTTT
CASSFQDQPQHF
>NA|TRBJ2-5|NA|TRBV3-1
TGTGCCAGCAGCCAAGCGGGGCCCCGACGGGAGACCCAGTACTTC
CASSQAGPRRETQYF
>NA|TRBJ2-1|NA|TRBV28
TGTGCCAGCAGCCCGGGAGCACCGGGTGAGCAGTTCTTC
CASSPGAPGEQFF
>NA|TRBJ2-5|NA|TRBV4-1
TGCGCCAGCAGCCAAGATTCCAGACAAGAGACCCAGTACTTC
CASSQDSRQETQYF
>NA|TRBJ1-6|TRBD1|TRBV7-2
TGTGCCAGCAGCTCGAAGACAGGGGCTGCATCACCCCTCCACTTT
CASSSKTGAASPLHF
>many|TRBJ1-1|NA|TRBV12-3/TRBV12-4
TGTGCCAGCAGTTTTCAGACAATGGGGAACACTGAAGCTTTCTTT
CASSFQTMGNTEAFF
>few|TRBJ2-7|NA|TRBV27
TGTGCCAGCAGTTTAGCGGGATTGAACGAGCAGTACTTC
CASSLAGLNEQYF
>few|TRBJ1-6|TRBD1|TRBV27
TGTGCCAGCGGAAGGACAGGGAGCTCCTATAATTCACCCCTCCACTTT
CASGRTGSSYNSPLHF
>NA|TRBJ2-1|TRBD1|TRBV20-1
TGCAGTGCTAGACCTGACAGGGGAAAAGGGCTCAATGAGCAGTTCTTC
CSARPDRGKGLNEQFF
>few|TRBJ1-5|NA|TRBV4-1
TGCGCCAGCAGCCAAGAGGGTGGGGGCCCCAATCAGCCCCAGCATTTT
CASSQEGGGPNQPQHF
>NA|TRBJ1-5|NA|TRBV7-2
TGTGCCAGCAGCCCACAGGGACGATATAGCAATCAGCCCCAGCATTTT
CASSPQGRYSNQPQHF
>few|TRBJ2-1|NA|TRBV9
TGTGCCAGCAGCGTAGAACCTTCAGTTGGGAATGAGCAGTTCTTC
CASSVEPSVGNEQFF
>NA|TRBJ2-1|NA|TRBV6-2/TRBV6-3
TGTGCCAGCAGTTCCGCCCAGCGGAGTGGTGAGCAGTTCTTC
CASSSAQRSGEQFF
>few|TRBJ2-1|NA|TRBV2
TGTGCCAGCCGCTATAATCCCACCGGCGTCAATGAGCAGTTCTTC
CASRYNPTGVNEQFF
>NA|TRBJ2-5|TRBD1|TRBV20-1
TGCAGTGCTAGAGAGGACAGGGCTTTGGTTGAGACCCAGTACTTC
CSAREDRALVETQYF
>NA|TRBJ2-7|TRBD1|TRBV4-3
TGCGCCAGCAGCCAAGATAGGACAGGCTCTTCCTACGAGCAGTACTTC
CASSQDRTGSSYEQYF
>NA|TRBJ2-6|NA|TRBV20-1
TGCAGTGCTATTGATGACAGATCTGGGGCCAACGTCCTGACTTTC
CSAIDDRSGANVLTF
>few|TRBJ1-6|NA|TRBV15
TGTGCCACCAGCCTCACGCGGACAGAAAATTCACCCCTCCACTTT
CATSLTRTENSPLHF
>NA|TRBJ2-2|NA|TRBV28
TGTGCCAGCAGTTTTCTCGTCGGGGAGCTGTTTTTT
CASSFLVGELFF
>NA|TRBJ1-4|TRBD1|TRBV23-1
TGCGCCAGCAATCAGGGGGGAAAACTGTTTTTT
CASNQGGKLFF
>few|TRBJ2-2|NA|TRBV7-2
TGTGCCAGCAGCCCCCCGGGCAACACCGGGGAGCTGTTTTTT
CASSPPGNTGELFF
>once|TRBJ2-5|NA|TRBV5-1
TGCGCCAGCAGATACAGGGATGAGACCCAGTACTTC
CASRYRDETQYF
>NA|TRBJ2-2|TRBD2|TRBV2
TGTGCCAGCAGGGGGGGACTAGCGGGGGCCTCGAACACCGGGGAGCTGTTTTTT
CASRGGLAGASNTGELFF
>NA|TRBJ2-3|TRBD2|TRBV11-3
TGTGCCAGCAGCTTAGTATTAGCGGGGGGTCGGGATACGCAGTATTTT
CASSLVLAGGRDTQYF
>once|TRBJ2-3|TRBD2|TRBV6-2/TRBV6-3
TGTGCCAGCAGTCCTCCTCTAGCGGGGACTTTCACAGATACGCAGTATTTT
CASSPPLAGTFTDTQYF
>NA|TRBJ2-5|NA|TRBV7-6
TGTGCCAGCAGCGCAGAGGCGGCCCAAGAGACCCAGTACTTC
CASSAEAAQETQYF